A selection of T cell receptor beta chains follows, all from one sample in a study of cytomegalovirus exposure and HLA in healthy donors. TCRdb keeps only in-frame clones here, not all; method: immunoSEQ multiplex PCR. Of more than 75,000 clones listed, approximately 90% are singletons. Material for sequencing was PBMCs. The source of these receptors is a man between 18 and 35 years old in good health and CMV-seronegative. Each CDR3 is given with its conserved first and last residue. Each record gives: V gene, J gene, clone size, D gene, CDR3 DNA, CDR3 protein. D genes are given only for firm matches. Expanded clones get a size class; other rows say once, few or many, or leave the size out.

TRBV7-8	TRBJ1-6	NA	NA	TGTGCCAGCAGCTTAGACTCACGACTGACAGGCTATAATTCACCCCTCCACTTT	CASSLDSRLTGYNSPLHF
TRBV5-4	TRBJ2-1	NA	NA	TGTGCCAGCAGCTTTAAAGGGGGCAATGAGCAGTTCTTC	CASSFKGGNEQFF
TRBV7-3	TRBJ2-1	once	NA	TGTGCCAGCAGCTTAAGGGGCGCAGGGACAATGGGTGAGCAGTTCTTC	CASSLRGAGTMGEQFF
TRBV7-6	TRBJ2-3	NA	NA	TGTGCCAGCAGCATTGACAGGCCAGATACGCAGTATTTT	CASSIDRPDTQYF
TRBV7-8	TRBJ2-7	NA	TRBD2	TGTGCCAGCAGCCGGACTAGCGCCTACTACGAGCAGTACTTC	CASSRTSAYYEQYF
TRBV28	TRBJ2-7	once	NA	TGTGCCAGCAGTCCTCCTGGGCGCTACGAGCAGTACTTC	CASSPPGRYEQYF
TRBV7-9	TRBJ1-1	NA	NA	TGTGCCACCCCTCCAACGAACACAGAAGCTTTCTTT	CATPPTNTEAFF
TRBV5-5	TRBJ2-7	NA	TRBD1	TGTGCCAGCAGCAGAACAGGGGGAGTTTCACCTGGGGACTTC	CASSRTGGVSPGDF
TRBV5-4	TRBJ2-5	NA	TRBD1	TGTGCCAGCAGCGTAAACAGGGGCCAAGAGACCCAGTACTTC	CASSVNRGQETQYF
TRBV6-6	TRBJ1-4	NA	TRBD1	TGTGCCAGCAGACTGGGACAGGGAAGTGAAAAACTGTTTTTT	CASRLGQGSEKLFF
TRBV6-6	TRBJ1-2	NA	NA	TGTGCCAGCAGTGCACAGCGGCAAAGACCTGGTGGCTACACCTTC	CASSAQRQRPGGYTF
TRBV9	TRBJ2-3	NA	NA	TGTGCCAGCAGCGGTAGGGGGGAGGGAGTGGGGAGTACAGATACGCAGTATTTT	CASSGRGEGVGSTDTQYF
TRBV5-1	TRBJ1-5	NA	NA	TGCGCCAGCAGCTTGGGAAGCTCCAATCAGCCCCAGCATTTT	CASSLGSSNQPQHF
TRBV6-6	TRBJ1-2	NA	TRBD1	TGTGCCAGCAGTTACTCGCCTGGACAGGGACTCTATGGCTACACCTTC	CASSYSPGQGLYGYTF
TRBV27	TRBJ1-2	NA	TRBD1	TGTGCCAGCAGTTTACTGGGACAGGGACGTCGTGGCTACACCTTC	CASSLLGQGRRGYTF
TRBV5-4	TRBJ2-1	NA	NA	TGTGCCAGCAGCTCGCCGGGACAAGGGTACGGGGAGCAGTTCTTC	CASSSPGQGYGEQFF
TRBV9	TRBJ2-5	NA	TRBD2	TGTGCCAGCAGCGTCGACGTACTAGCGGGGGGCCAAGAGACCCAGTACTTC	CASSVDVLAGGQETQYF
TRBV2	TRBJ2-3	NA	TRBD2	TGTGCCAGCAGTCCGCGCGCGGGAGGGCCAGATACGCAGTATTTT	CASSPRAGGPDTQYF
TRBV30	TRBJ1-1	few	NA	TGTGCCTGGAGTGTAGCGGGGATCAGCACTGAAGCTTTCTTT	CAWSVAGISTEAFF
TRBV5-1	TRBJ1-4	NA	TRBD1	TGCGCCAGATCCGGGACAGGGGAGAATGAAAAACTGTTTTTT	CARSGTGENEKLFF
TRBV28	TRBJ1-5	NA	TRBD1	TGTGCCAGCAGTTTCAGGGGGGGCAATCAGCCCCAGCATTTT	CASSFRGGNQPQHF
TRBV9	TRBJ2-7	NA	TRBD2	TGTGCCAGCAGCGTAGATGGTAGCGGGAGATCCCACGAGCAGTACTTC	CASSVDGSGRSHEQYF
TRBV6-5	TRBJ2-7	NA	TRBD2	TGTGCCAGCAGACTAGCGGAGTATTACGAGCAGTACTTC	CASRLAEYYEQYF
TRBV28	TRBJ2-7	NA	TRBD2	TGTGCCAGCAGTTTTATCAGCGGGGCTCCCTACGAGCAGTACTTC	CASSFISGAPYEQYF
TRBV28	TRBJ1-5	NA	TRBD1	TGTGCCAGCAGTTACCTACAGGGGGAAGGTGGCAATCAGCCCCAGCATTTT	CASSYLQGEGGNQPQHF
TRBV6-6	TRBJ2-7	NA	TRBD1	TGTGCCAGCAGTTATTCCGGGACAGGGGTCTACGAGCAGTACTTC	CASSYSGTGVYEQYF
TRBV4-1	TRBJ2-7	NA	TRBD2	TGCGCCAGCAGCCAAGCCCCTTGGGCTAGCGGGTCCTACGAGCAGTACTTC	CASSQAPWASGSYEQYF